One sample yielded the 9 T cell receptor beta chains listed below, sequenced in a study of cytomegalovirus exposure and HLA in healthy donors. PCR used 60 Vbeta primers and 13 Jbeta primers. Profiled with immunoSEQ multiplex PCR; TCRdb holds only in-frame clones, not every one. This sample has 150,000 or so clones, with 75% to 90% found just once. Sample: PBMCs. The receptors derive from a man aged 18-30 years in good health and CMV-seropositive.

The CDR3 coding sequence is TGTGCCAGCTACGGACTAGCGGGACCCAATGAGCAGTTCTTC. Translated: CASYGLAGPNEQFF. This rearrangement joins TRBV2 to TRBJ2-1, with 12 bases lining up with TRBD2. Germline V lookup: CDR1 SNHLY, CDR2 FYNNEI. CDR3 length equals 14 residues. Trimming at V came to 8 bases and at J to 6 bases, leaving 5 bases not matched to a gene.

The chain has TRBV4-1 and TRBJ1-3, with 7 bases identical to TRBD1. The length of the CDR3 is 15 residues. The V gene's germline CDR1 is MGHRA and CDR2 YSYEKL. Trimming removed 0 bases from V and 4 bases from J; junction bases left unmatched: 3. DNA of the CDR3: TGCGCCAGCAGCCAAGATCCGGGACAGGGAAACACCATATATTTT. Translated: CASSQDPGQGNTIYF.

The V and J genes are TRBV5-4 and TRBJ2-1; 9 bases fit TRBD1. Trimming at V came to 4 bases and at J to 9 bases, leaving 17 bases not matched to a gene. Germline values: CDR1 SGHNT, CDR2 YYREEE (reference sequence). This CDR3 is built from 17 residues. The DNA for the CDR3 is TGTGCCAGCAGCCGGGGGTTAGAGGGGACAGGGAGAGGTGAGCAGTTCTTC. Translation: CASSRGLEGTGRGEQFF.

The V and J genes are TRBV15 and TRBJ1-5; D perhaps matches TRBD1 (5 bases). The ends were cut back, 0 bases at V and 1 base at J, with 13 bases in the middle. Germline V gene data show CDR1 as LNHNV and CDR2 as YYDKDF (reference sequence). This CDR3 spans 17 amino acids. Here the CDR3 DNA reads TGTGCCACCAGCAGAGATGCGGCAGGGATAAGCAATCAGCCCCAGCATTTT. Its protein is CATSRDAAGISNQPQHF.

The gene calls are TRBV30 and TRBJ2-7, with 8 bases that match TRBD2. CDR3 length: 16 amino acids. The ends lost 3 bases at V and 2 bases at J; junction bases unmatched: 12. Germline lookup yields CDR1 GTSNPN and CDR2 SVGIG (reference sequence). The CDR3 DNA sequence: TGTGCCTGGAGGGACATACATAGCGGGGCTCCCTACGAGCAGTACTTC. Its translation is CAWRDIHSGAPYEQYF.

The chain uses TRBV15 and TRBJ1-2, with D possibly TRBD1 on 5 matching bases. The CDR3 is 14 residues long. Trimming took 0 bases from V and 10 from J, leaving 15 bases between them. CDR1 is LNHNV and CDR2 is YYDKDF in the germline V gene (reference sequence). CDR3 coding DNA: TGTGCCACCAGCAGAGATCGGGGCGGAGGGTCCTACACCTTC. Translation gives CATSRDRGGGSYTF.

The rearrangement uses TRBV5-1 and TRBJ2-2; D is perhaps TRBD2 (6 bases). The V gene's germline CDR1 is SGHRS and CDR2 YFSETQ. V was cut by 4 bases and J by 1 base, with 11 bases left in between. This CDR3 contains 15 residues. The CDR3 here is CASSAGGWNTGELFF. The CDR3 nucleotides are TGCGCCAGCAGCGCCGGAGGGTGGAACACCGGGGAGCTGTTTTTT.

The chain joins TRBV19 to TRBJ2-3, with D possibly matching TRBD1 (6 bases). The CDR3 is made up of 12 amino acids. The V end lost 2 bases, the J end lost 15 bases, and 15 bases lay between the germline ends. Germline-derived CDR1 and CDR2 are LNHDA and SQIVND (reference sequence). The chain's CDR3 is CASSIWDTAPYF. CDR3 DNA sequence: TGTGCCAGTAGTATATGGGACACAGCCCCTTATTTT.

The V and J genes are TRBV11-2 and TRBJ2-7, with a weak D call TRBD2 (6 bases). The germline V gene encodes CDR1 SGHAT and CDR2 FQNNGV. There are 14 residues in the CDR3. The germline V and J ends were trimmed by 1 base and 0 bases, with 7 bases remaining between them. The CDR3 here is CASSLAGSSYEQYF. Here the CDR3 DNA reads TGTGCCAGCAGCTTAGCCGGGAGCTCCTACGAGCAGTACTTC.